This record covers a single T cell receptor (beta chain). Its antigen remains unknown. The data derive from a study of T cell responses to AZD1222 COVID-19 vaccine. Study-level findings and limits: Just a handful of people given AZD1222 tested seropositive at baseline. Without day 14 samples, only post-peak T cell repertoires were studied. Donors were largely white British and mainly female; clonal diversity was possibly underestimated.

V was pared by 6 bases and J by 1 base, with 11 bases between. The germline V gene has CDR1 LNHDA and CDR2 SQIVND (reference sequence). The CDR3 runs to 14 residues. Profiled with immunoSEQ multiplex PCR; TCRdb holds only in-frame clones, not every one. Here the sample spans 140,000 to 150,000 clones, about 92% being singletons. This clonotype was sampled from an adult in good health. The sequencing here drew on peripheral blood, taken on day 0 of AZD1222 vaccination. This sequence joins TRBV19 and TRBJ2-3; D possibly matches TRBD1 or TRBD2 (5 bases each). CDR3 sequence: CASREGSGTDTQYF. The CDR3 region has the DNA TGTGCCAGTAGAGAGGGGTCCGGCACAGATACGCAGTATTTT.